Below, 7 T cell receptor beta chains from the same sample are listed, as sequenced in a study of T cells after yellow fever vaccination. Each CDR3 protein is one row after TCRdb ran MiXCR on the 5' RACE reads. Here the sample spans around 310,000 distinct CDR3 sequences, about 9.5% being singletons. This sample comprised PBMCs, obtained on the day of the first yellow fever vaccination. These receptors all come from a man between 18 and 29 years old who received the YFV17D yellow fever vaccine.

This chain joins TRBV7-9 and TRBJ2-7; 8 bases line up with TRBD2. Looked up from germline, CDR1 is SEHNR and CDR2 is FQNEAQ (reference sequence). The CDR3 totals 17 residues. After removal of 4 bases from V and 0 bases from J, the junction contained 11 bases not matched to a gene. The CDR3 is CASSSWTSRAFSYEQYF. The CDR3, as DNA: TGTGCCAGCAGCTCCTGGACTAGCCGCGCATTCTCCTACGAGCAGTACTTC.

V and J are TRBV3-1 and TRBJ2-1; the D gene could be TRBD1 or TRBD2 (6 bases each). This CDR3 region has 18 residues. Trimming shortened V by 4 bases and J by 1 base, and 20 bases separated the two germline ends. Looked up from germline, CDR1 is LGHDT and CDR2 is YNNKEL (reference sequence). CDR3 protein: CASSPDFLGGKSYNEQFF. The CDR3 coding sequence is TGTGCCAGCAGCCCGGATTTTTTAGGGGGGAAATCCTACAATGAGCAGTTCTTC.

The chain couples TRBV29-1 to TRBJ2-3; tentative D call: TRBD2 (5 bases). V was pared by 2 bases and J by 3 bases, with 15 bases between. Germline CDR1 SQVTM, CDR2 ANQGSEA. CDR3 length equals 15 residues. CDR3 region: CSVESARGWTDTQYF. In nucleotides, the CDR3 is TGCAGCGTTGAATCGGCCCGGGGATGGACAGATACGCAGTATTTT.

The sample holds many counts of this clonotype. The chain uses TRBV29-1 and TRBJ2-7, with a weak D call TRBD2 (6 bases). The CDR3 runs to 13 residues. Germline assignment: CDR1 SQVTM and CDR2 ANQGSEA. The V end lost 4 bases, the J end lost 2 bases, and 12 bases lay between the germline ends. CDR3 residues: CSVVLASTYEQYF. DNA for the CDR3: TGCAGCGTTGTGCTAGCGTCGACCTACGAGCAGTACTTC.

The sample holds a few counts of this clonotype. The V gene is TRBV6-2 or TRBV6-3, the J gene TRBJ2-1; D is possibly TRBD1 or TRBD2 (5 bases each). The CDR3 extends over 14 amino acids. Trimming removed 7 bases from V and 4 bases from J, with 14 bases in between. The germline CDR1 and CDR2 sequences are MNHEY and SVGEGT. The CDR3 loop reads CASTLGRGYNEQFF. CDR3 in DNA: TGTGCCAGCACCCTGGGACGGGGTTACAATGAGCAGTTCTTC.

The J gene is TRBJ1-6, the V gene TRBV4-1, with D maybe TRBD1 (5 bases). This CDR3 contains 16 residues. Germline CDR1 and CDR2: MGHRA and YSYEKL. V was clipped by 1 base and J by 8 bases, with 15 bases between them. This CDR3 reads CASSQVWGGLDSPLHF. For the CDR3, the DNA is TGCGCCAGCAGCCAAGTATGGGGGGGATTGGATTCACCCCTCCACTTT.

This chain uses TRBV5-1 with TRBJ2-6, with TRBD1 identical over 7 bases. The CDR3 is 14 residues long. V shed 1 base, J shed 11 bases, and the junction held 6 bases outside the gene matches. Germline V gives CDR1 SGHRS, CDR2 YFSETQ. The CDR3 loop reads CASSLFGTEYVLTF. The CDR3 DNA is TGCGCCAGCAGCTTGTTCGGGACAGAATACGTCCTGACTTTC.